A selection of T cell receptor beta chains follows, all from one sample in a study of shared clonotypes between healthy human individuals. Some clones are missing from TCRdb's copy, which holds only in-frame ones; the method was immunoSEQ multiplex PCR. Of about 2.5 million clones listed, about 90% are singletons. Sequencing input: naive CD4+ T cells from PBMCs. These receptors were collected from a young man in good health. Some clones in this sample may be carry-over from other donors' samples. The CDR3 runs from the conserved cysteine through the conserved F or W. Each record gives: D gene, V gene, CDR3 length, J gene, clone size, CDR3 protein, CDR3 DNA. The D gene is left open where the match is weak. Expanded clones get a size class; other rows say once, few or many, or leave the size out.

D: NA
V: TRBV9
length: 16
J: TRBJ1-2
size: once
CDR3: CASSVGPPPRLYGYTF
DNA: TGTGCCAGCAGCGTAGGCCCCCCCCCACGGCTCTATGGCTACACCTTC

D: NA
V: TRBV2
length: 16
J: TRBJ1-3
size: NA
CDR3: CASSQNTGVGGNTIYF
DNA: TGTGCCAGCAGTCAGAACACGGGAGTTGGGGGAAACACCATATATTTT

D: NA
V: TRBV4-2
length: 16
J: TRBJ2-2
size: NA
CDR3: CASSQGLLGFTGELFF
DNA: TGTGCCAGCAGCCAGGGACTTCTTGGCTTCACCGGGGAGCTGTTTTTT

D: TRBD2
V: TRBV5-1
length: 16
J: TRBJ2-2
size: NA
CDR3: CASSKTSGPYTGELFF
DNA: TGCGCCAGCAGCAAGACTAGCGGGCCTTACACCGGGGAGCTGTTTTTT

D: NA
V: TRBV5-1
length: 14
J: TRBJ1-3
size: NA
CDR3: CASSLQGSGNTIYF
DNA: TGCGCCAGCAGCTTGCAAGGGTCTGGAAACACCATATATTTT

D: NA
V: TRBV30
length: 15
J: TRBJ2-3
size: NA
CDR3: CAWTPTPLSTDTQYF
DNA: TGTGCCTGGACACCGACACCTCTTAGCACAGATACGCAGTATTTT

D: NA
V: TRBV5-4
length: 16
J: TRBJ2-3
size: NA
CDR3: CASSFWGRSGTDTQYF
DNA: TGTGCCAGCAGCTTTTGGGGAAGAAGTGGCACAGATACGCAGTATTTT

D: TRBD1
V: TRBV4-3
length: 14
J: TRBJ2-4
size: NA
CDR3: CASSLDRGGDIQYF
DNA: TGCGCCAGCAGCCTGGACAGGGGGGGGGACATTCAGTACTTC

D: NA
V: TRBV28
length: 15
J: TRBJ1-2
size: NA
CDR3: CASSLLGGPGYGYTF
DNA: TGTGCCAGCAGTTTATTAGGGGGACCTGGGTATGGCTACACCTTC

D: NA
V: TRBV5-6
length: 16
J: TRBJ1-2
size: NA
CDR3: CASSQGRRRPNYGYTF
DNA: TGTGCCAGCAGCCAGGGGCGGAGACGGCCTAACTATGGCTACACCTTC

D: NA
V: TRBV2
length: 14
J: TRBJ2-7
size: NA
CDR3: CASSEAAESYEQYF
DNA: TGTGCCAGCAGTGAAGCGGCGGAATCCTACGAGCAGTACTTC

D: NA
V: TRBV4-3
length: 18
J: TRBJ1-2
size: NA
CDR3: CASSQRRGQGVYDYGYTF
DNA: TGCGCCAGCAGCCAAAGACGAGGGCAGGGCGTGTATGACTATGGCTACACCTTC

D: NA
V: TRBV19
length: 12
J: TRBJ1-5
size: NA
CDR3: CASSQWRQPQHF
DNA: TGTGCCAGTAGCCAGTGGCGGCAGCCCCAGCATTTT

D: NA
V: TRBV6-1
length: 13
J: TRBJ1-1
size: NA
CDR3: CASSAARGSEAFF
DNA: TGTGCCAGCAGTGCCGCGAGGGGTTCTGAAGCTTTCTTT

D: NA
V: TRBV19
length: 14
J: TRBJ1-2
size: NA
CDR3: CASSIGWTDWGYTF
DNA: TGTGCCAGTAGTATTGGATGGACCGACTGGGGCTACACCTTC

D: TRBD1
V: TRBV11-2
length: 16
J: TRBJ2-3
size: NA
CDR3: CASRRQGPLSTDTQYF
DNA: TGTGCCAGCAGGAGACAGGGTCCGCTTAGCACAGATACGCAGTATTTT

D: NA
V: TRBV27
length: 12
J: TRBJ2-1
size: once
CDR3: CASSLNYNEQFF
DNA: TGTGCCAGCAGTCTCAACTACAATGAGCAGTTCTTC

D: TRBD1
V: TRBV19
length: 15
J: TRBJ1-3
size: once
CDR3: CASNRGGTAGNTIYF
DNA: TGTGCCAGTAACCGAGGGGGGACAGCTGGAAACACCATATATTTT

D: NA
V: TRBV7-2
length: 13
J: TRBJ1-1
size: NA
CDR3: CAESQAGVTEAFF
DNA: TGTGCTGAGAGCCAGGCAGGGGTTACTGAAGCTTTCTTT

D: NA
V: TRBV6-5
length: 15
J: TRBJ2-3
size: NA
CDR3: CASSYQGTSTDTQYF
DNA: TGTGCCAGCAGTTACCAGGGTACTAGCACAGATACGCAGTATTTT

D: TRBD2
V: TRBV5-4
length: 16
J: TRBJ2-1
size: NA
CDR3: CASSSGLAGGYNEQFF
DNA: TGTGCCAGCAGCTCGGGACTAGCGGGAGGGTACAATGAGCAGTTCTTC

D: NA
V: TRBV11-2
length: 17
J: TRBJ1-2
size: NA
CDR3: CASSLSRGGTSNYGYTF
DNA: TGTGCCAGCAGCTTATCGAGGGGTGGAACTTCTAACTATGGCTACACCTTC

D: TRBD2
V: TRBV5-1
length: 16
J: TRBJ2-2
size: NA
CDR3: CASSTRLAGNTGELFF
DNA: TGCGCCAGCAGCACTCGACTAGCGGGAAACACCGGGGAGCTGTTTTTT

D: TRBD2
V: TRBV11-2
length: 14
J: TRBJ2-5
size: NA
CDR3: CASSLGSGQETQYF
DNA: TGTGCCAGCAGCTTGGGTAGCGGGCAAGAGACCCAGTACTTC

D: NA
V: TRBV5-1
length: 14
J: TRBJ2-5
size: NA
CDR3: CASSLGPGEETQYF
DNA: TGCGCCAGCAGCTTAGGGCCCGGGGAAGAGACCCAGTACTTC

D: NA
V: TRBV19
length: 15
J: TRBJ2-7
size: NA
CDR3: CASSSERTLAYEQYF
DNA: TGTGCCAGTAGCTCAGAGCGGACCCTGGCCTACGAGCAGTACTTC

D: TRBD2
V: TRBV6-1
length: 17
J: TRBJ2-1
size: NA
CDR3: CASSEYPLAGDLNEQFF
DNA: TGTGCCAGCAGTGAATACCCTTTAGCGGGAGATTTGAATGAGCAGTTCTTC

D: NA
V: TRBV7-2
length: 12
J: TRBJ2-5
size: NA
CDR3: CASRASGETQYF
DNA: TGTGCCAGCAGAGCCTCCGGGGAGACCCAGTACTTC

D: TRBD2
V: TRBV4-2
length: 16
J: TRBJ2-1
size: once
CDR3: CASSQEWASGDNEQFF
DNA: TGTGCCAGCAGCCAAGAGTGGGCTAGCGGGGACAATGAGCAGTTCTTC

D: NA
V: TRBV19
length: 14
J: TRBJ2-2
size: NA
CDR3: CASSIRDHTGELFF
DNA: TGTGCCAGTAGTATAAGGGACCACACCGGGGAGCTGTTTTTT

D: TRBD1
V: TRBV6-1
length: 14
J: TRBJ1-6
size: NA
CDR3: CASSSDRVDSPLHF
DNA: TGTGCCAGCAGTTCGGACAGGGTGGATTCACCCCTCCACTTT

D: NA
V: TRBV7-3
length: 16
J: TRBJ2-3
size: NA
CDR3: CASSLGVGRGTDTQYF
DNA: TGTGCCAGCAGCTTAGGGGTGGGTAGAGGCACAGATACGCAGTATTTT

D: NA
V: TRBV28
length: 13
J: TRBJ1-3
size: NA
CDR3: CASRRGFGNTIYF
DNA: TGTGCCAGCCGACGGGGGTTCGGAAACACCATATATTTT

D: TRBD1
V: TRBV6-5
length: 16
J: TRBJ2-7
size: NA
CDR3: CASSYSMAQGANEQYF
DNA: TGTGCCAGCAGTTACTCGATGGCACAGGGGGCGAACGAGCAGTACTTC

D: NA
V: TRBV21-1
length: 14
J: TRBJ1-2
size: NA
CDR3: CASSKGSGKDGYTF
DNA: TGTGCCAGCAGCAAAGGTTCGGGGAAGGATGGCTACACCTTC

D: NA
V: TRBV2
length: 14
J: TRBJ2-3
size: NA
CDR3: CASSIEGGTDTQYF
DNA: TGTGCCAGCAGTATAGAAGGGGGCACAGATACGCAGTATTTT

D: NA
V: TRBV5-1
length: 16
J: TRBJ2-3
size: NA
CDR3: CASSFRGSGLTDTQYF
DNA: TGCGCCAGCAGCTTCCGCGGTAGTGGGCTCACAGATACGCAGTATTTT

D: NA
V: TRBV29-1
length: 10
J: TRBJ1-1
size: NA
CDR3: CSATVTEAFF
DNA: TGCAGCGCTACGGTCACTGAAGCTTTCTTT

D: TRBD2
V: TRBV27
length: 18
J: TRBJ2-4
size: once
CDR3: CASSLAGLAGGRTNIQYF
DNA: TGTGCCAGCAGTTTAGCGGGACTAGCGGGAGGGAGGACAAACATTCAGTACTTC

D: NA
V: TRBV7-8
length: 17
J: TRBJ1-5
size: NA
CDR3: CASSSRGGAGESQPQHF
DNA: TGTGCCAGCAGCTCCCGGGGGGGGGCTGGTGAAAGTCAGCCCCAGCATTTT

D: TRBD2
V: TRBV5-1
length: 18
J: TRBJ2-2
size: NA
CDR3: CASSPPGLAGSSTGELFF
DNA: TGCGCCAGCAGCCCCCCAGGACTAGCGGGATCAAGCACCGGGGAGCTGTTTTTT